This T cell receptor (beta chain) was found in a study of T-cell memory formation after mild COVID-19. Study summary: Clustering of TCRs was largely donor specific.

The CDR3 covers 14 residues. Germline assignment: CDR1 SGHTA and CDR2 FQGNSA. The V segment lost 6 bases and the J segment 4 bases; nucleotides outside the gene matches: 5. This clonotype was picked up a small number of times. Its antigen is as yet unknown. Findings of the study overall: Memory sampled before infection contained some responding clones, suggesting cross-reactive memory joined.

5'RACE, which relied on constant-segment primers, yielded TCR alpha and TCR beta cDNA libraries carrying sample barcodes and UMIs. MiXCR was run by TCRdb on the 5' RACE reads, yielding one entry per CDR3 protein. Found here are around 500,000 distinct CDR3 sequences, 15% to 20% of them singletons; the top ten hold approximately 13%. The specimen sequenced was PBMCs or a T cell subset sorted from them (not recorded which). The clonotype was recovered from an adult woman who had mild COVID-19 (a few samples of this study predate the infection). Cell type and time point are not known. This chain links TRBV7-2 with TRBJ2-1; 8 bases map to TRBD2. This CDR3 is CASSPAGVYNEQFF. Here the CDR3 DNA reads TGTGCCAGCAGTCCAGCGGGAGTATACAATGAGCAGTTCTTC.